This section outlines one TCR beta chain sequence together with its context. What it binds is not known. The CDR3 has 13 residues. Between the trimmed V and J ends, which lost 3 bases and 8 bases, there was a span of 12 bases. Germline V gene lookup returns CDR1 KGHSH and CDR2 LQKENI. Sequencing sought depths of 1 in 200,000 to 1 in 1 million T cells. Sequenced by immunoSEQ multiplex PCR; TCRdb stores in-frame clones only, minus some. This repertoire shows 200,000 or so clones, around 70% found once; its top ten account for 5.5% to 6%. The data stem from a study of cytotoxic CD8 clonotypes in ibrutinib-treated CLL. Overall study context: Response samples were obtained once patients had received a median 12 months of treatment, range 6 to 36. Findings and limits, study-wide: Public clonotypes (which were uncommon) either contracted or remained stable on treatment. Whereas clonality rose at ibrutinib response, it declined toward baseline at progression.

V gene TRBV18 combines with J gene TRBJ2-3, with a weak D call TRBD2 (5 bases). The starting material was PBMCs, obtained after 12 months of ibrutinib treatment. This clonotype was sampled from a human donor with chronic lymphocytic leukemia. The CDR3 sequence: CASSPRGRATQYF. The CDR3 DNA is TGTGCCAGCTCACCCCGTGGGCGGGCTACGCAGTATTTT.